This TCR beta chain was sequenced in a study of T-cell reconstitution after alpha-beta-depleted transplantation in children. For TCRbeta, the library was prepared with unique molecular identifiers. TCRdb ran MiXCR on the PCR reads and lists one entry per CDR3 protein. The profile shows 200,000 to 250,000 distinct CDR3 sequences, about 9.6% of them singletons. The CDR3 totals 13 residues. Looked up from germline, CDR1 is SGHRS and CDR2 is YFSETQ. Trimming stripped 3 bases from V and 5 bases from J, with 11 bases between. This clonotype was recorded at least ten times. The receptor was derived from a human donor who donated a stem cell graft to a child with SCID. The V and J genes are TRBV5-1 and TRBJ2-5; a possible D gene is TRBD1 (6 bases). The sample in question was PBMCs from the stem cell graft donor, obtained from the stem cell graft. This CDR3 reads CASSSQTGETQYF. CDR3 DNA sequence: TGCGCCAGCAGCTCGCAAACAGGGGAGACCCAGTACTTC.